The present T cell receptor (beta chain) was sequenced within a study of blood T cell repertoires in COVID-19. Study overall: Spain, Italy and the United States supplied samples that represented acute and convalescent COVID-19. Nucleic acid was either cDNA or gDNA, and it came from T cells, B-cell-depleted T cells, or PBMCs.

The CDR3 sequence is 14 residues long. The germline V gene has CDR1 SNHLY and CDR2 FYNNEI. The trim removed 4 bases at V and 8 bases at J, leaving 5 bases unmatched. TCRdb's table, derived via immunoSEQ multiplex PCR, lists solely in-frame clones and lacks some. The sample carries more than 200,000 clones, about 85% recorded once. V gene TRBV2 combines with J gene TRBJ1-3, with TRBD1 identical over 10 bases. Sequencing input: peripheral blood. The clonotype comes from a man in his sixties with acute or convalescent COVID-19. CDR3 nucleotide sequence: TGTGCCAGCAGTGGCCGGGACAGGGGAGACACCATATATTTT. This codes for CASSGRDRGDTIYF.